This T cell receptor (beta chain) was recovered during a study of cytomegalovirus exposure and HLA in healthy donors. The CDR3 runs 15 residues. Germline V gives CDR1 SGHDT, CDR2 YYEEEE. It was with 60 Vbeta and 13 Jbeta primers that the PCR ran. TCRdb's copy holds only in-frame clones and misses some; the assay was immunoSEQ multiplex PCR. The table lists 95,000 to 130,000 clones, around three quarters of them singletons, with around 4.4% in the top ten. This sequence originates from a man aged 30 to 39 in good health and CMV-seropositive. The specimen sequenced was PBMCs. The chain links TRBV5-6 to TRBJ2-5, with 8 nucleotides matching TRBD1. The J call is doubtful: the DNA matches TRBJ2-7 better. CDR3 DNA sequence: TGTGCCAGCAGCAGAAACAGGGGGTGGGAATACGAGCAGTACTTC. This codes for CASSRNRGWEYEQYF.